This T cell receptor (beta chain) comes out of a study of blood T cell repertoires in COVID-19 (TCRdb year 2020). About the investigation overall: Samples from collaborators originated in the United States, Italy and Spain and spanned both the acute and convalescent phases of COVID-19. The material from the prospective study consisted of cDNA or gDNA derived from T cells, B-cell-depleted T cells, or PBMCs. The dataset comprised deeply sampled blood TCRbeta repertoires from subjects exposed to, actively infected with, or recovered from COVID-19. The repertoires were made available in a free public database intended to serve as a resource for research on the immune response to SARS-CoV-2. Samples were obtained from the ongoing ImmuneRACE study (first 160 participants) and from over 1,000 subjects provided by 6 global collaborators. Sample metadata almost always included a de-identified subject ID, COVID-19 status, age in years and sex. Where available, HLA class I and class II types were taken from metadata supplied by the sample provider and were not determined by assay-based typing. Here is what the overall study found, with its caveats: Clinical and demographic metadata were provided uncurated, with the amount varying by source and participant.

TCRbeta CDR3 regions were amplified from genomic DNA by means of the immunoSEQ Assay, a bias-controlled multiplex PCR. Processing in the source paper ran as follows. The number of nucleated cells in each sample was estimated by amplification of reference gene primers within the assay. Sequence reads were collapsed and filtered to measure the absolute abundance of every unique TCRbeta CDR3 rearrangement. For each sample, productive Simpson clonality was calculated by taking the square root of Simpson's diversity index across productive rearrangements. TCRdb holds this immuneACCESS table with in-frame rearrangements only. Some clones are missing; in checked studies, unresolved V genes explain under half, and the rest has no known cause. The DNA was the basis for D and trimming; V, J and clone size are from that table. The sample table holds roughly 120,000 clones, of which roughly 87% were seen once. Of the sample, more than 6% is held by the ten largest clones.

Including cysteine and phenylalanine, the CDR3 has 14 amino acids. Of all the DNA, just the CDR3 is kept, 42 bases in frame from base 1. CDR1 and CDR2, per the germline V gene (reference sequence), are LNHDA and SQIVND. The germline ends are 9 bases apart after V is trimmed by 5 bases and J by 1 base. Collaborating institutions collected whole blood in K2EDTA tubes following their own protocols. Collaborator samples were shipped for TCRbeta analysis as frozen whole blood, isolated PBMCs, or DNA extracted from either sample type. Details on this clone: Its cognate antigen has yet to be identified. Base qualities are missing; no much larger clone stands one base away.

This chain is built from TRBV19 and TRBJ2-1; the D segment cannot be called with confidence. This sequence was found in a human donor in a cohort sampled during active COVID-19. Sequenced input: peripheral blood. The CDR3 has the sequence CASSYFASYNEQFF. The nucleotides are TGTGCCAGTAGTTATTTTGCGTCCTACAATGAGCAGTTCTTC.